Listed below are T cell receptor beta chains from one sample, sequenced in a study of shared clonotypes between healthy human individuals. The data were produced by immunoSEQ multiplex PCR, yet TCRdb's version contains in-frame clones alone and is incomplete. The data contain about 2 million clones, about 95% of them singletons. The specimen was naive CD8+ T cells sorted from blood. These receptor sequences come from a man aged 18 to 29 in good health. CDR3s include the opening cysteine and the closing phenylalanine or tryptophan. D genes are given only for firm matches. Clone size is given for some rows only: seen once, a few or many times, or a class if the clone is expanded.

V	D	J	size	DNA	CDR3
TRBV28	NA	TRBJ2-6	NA	TGTGCCAGCAGTTCTGGATCCGGGGCCAACGTCCTGACTTTC	CASSSGSGANVLTF
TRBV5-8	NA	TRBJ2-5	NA	TGTGCCAGCGGGCGGCCGATTCTGCCCCAGTACTTC	CASGRPILPQYF
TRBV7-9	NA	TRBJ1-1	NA	TGTGCCAGCAGGCCTGGACAGATTAACACTGAAGCTTTCTTT	CASRPGQINTEAFF
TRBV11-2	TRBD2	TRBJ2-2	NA	TGTGCCAGCGGAGTAGCGGGTCACACCGGGGAGCTGTTTTTT	CASGVAGHTGELFF
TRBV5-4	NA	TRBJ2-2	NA	TGTGCCAGCAGCCTGGGCGTTGGAGAGGAGACCGGGGAGCTGTTTTTT	CASSLGVGEETGELFF
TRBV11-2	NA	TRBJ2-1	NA	TGTGCCAGCAGCTCCCCAGGAAGCTCCTACAATGAGCAGTTCTTC	CASSSPGSSYNEQFF
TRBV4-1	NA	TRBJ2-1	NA	TGCGCCAGCAGCCCTATCTTGGGGGGCCCCTACAATGAGCAGTTCTTC	CASSPILGGPYNEQFF
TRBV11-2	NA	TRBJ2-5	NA	TGTGCCAGCAGCTTAGATCCGGAAGAGACCCAGTACTTC	CASSLDPEETQYF
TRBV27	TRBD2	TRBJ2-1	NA	TGTGCCAGCAGTAATGCTAGCGGAAACTACAATGAGCAGTTCTTC	CASSNASGNYNEQFF
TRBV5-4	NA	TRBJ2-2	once	TGTGCCAGCAGCTTTCGGGGAGGCACCGGGGAGCTGTTTTTT	CASSFRGGTGELFF
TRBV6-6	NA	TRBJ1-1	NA	TGTGCCAGCTCCTTTGGGGACACTGAAGCTTTCTTT	CASSFGDTEAFF
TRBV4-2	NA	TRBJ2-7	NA	TGTGCCAGCAGCCAAGCCTTTTGGACTACCCTTTCCTACGAGCAGTACTTC	CASSQAFWTTLSYEQYF
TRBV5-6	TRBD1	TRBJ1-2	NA	TGTGCCAGCAGCTTCACAGGGGATCCGAACTATGGCTACACCTTC	CASSFTGDPNYGYTF
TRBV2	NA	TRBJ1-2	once	TGTGCCAGCAGTCTGGACAGAGAGTTCTATGGCTACACCTTC	CASSLDREFYGYTF
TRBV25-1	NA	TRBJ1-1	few	TGTGCCAGCAGTGAATGGGGGGTGAACACTGAAGCTTTCTTT	CASSEWGVNTEAFF
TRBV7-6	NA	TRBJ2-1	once	TGTGCCAGCAGCTTATTACGGGAAGAGCAGTTCTTC	CASSLLREEQFF
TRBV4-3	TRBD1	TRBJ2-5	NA	TGCGCCAGCAGCCAAAACAGGGGGCTGGGGGAGACCCAGTACTTC	CASSQNRGLGETQYF